The present TCR beta chain was sequenced within a study of shared clonotypes between healthy human individuals. Overall study results and limits: Generally, naive subsets came out with larger estimated richness than memory subsets.

As to this clone: Antigen: not known.

Clones were read by immunoSEQ multiplex PCR, and TCRdb kept only the in-frame ones, dropping some. The sample lists roughly 300,000 clones, around 86% occurring once. Germline CDR1 and CDR2: SGHRS and YFSETQ. The CDR3 has 14 amino acids. With 4 bases clipped from V and 1 base from J, the junction kept 3 bases outside the gene matches. Sequences were obtained from memory CD8+ T cells sorted from blood. Subset in this sample: CD45RO+ cells pooled with CCR7-negative TemRA cells. The source is a man younger than 30 in good health. This chain uses TRBV5-1 with TRBJ1-1; TRBD1 matches 8 bases. The CDR3: CASSPDRGNTEAFF. DNA of the CDR3: TGCGCCAGCAGCCCTGACAGGGGGAACACTGAAGCTTTCTTT.